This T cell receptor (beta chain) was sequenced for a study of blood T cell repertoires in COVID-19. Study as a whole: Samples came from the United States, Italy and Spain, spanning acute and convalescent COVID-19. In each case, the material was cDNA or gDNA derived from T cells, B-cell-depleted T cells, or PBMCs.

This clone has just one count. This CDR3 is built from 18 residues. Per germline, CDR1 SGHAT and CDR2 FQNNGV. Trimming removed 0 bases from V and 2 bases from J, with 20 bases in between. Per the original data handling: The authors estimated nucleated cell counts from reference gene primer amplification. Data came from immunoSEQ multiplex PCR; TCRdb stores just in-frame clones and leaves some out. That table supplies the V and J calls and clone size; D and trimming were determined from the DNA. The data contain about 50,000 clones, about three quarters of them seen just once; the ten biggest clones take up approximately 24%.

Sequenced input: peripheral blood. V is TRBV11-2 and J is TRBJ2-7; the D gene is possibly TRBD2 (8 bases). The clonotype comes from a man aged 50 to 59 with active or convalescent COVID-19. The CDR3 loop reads CASSLDRGGGGLTYEQYF. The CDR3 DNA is TGTGCCAGCAGCTTAGATCGGGGGGGAGGGGGCCTCACCTACGAGCAGTACTTC.